This T cell receptor (beta chain) came from a study of vaccination and CD4 T cells after COVID-19. About the study: Control cultures were given a CEFX pool, an HIV-1 Nef pool, or no peptide.

Cultured CD4+ T-cell DNA underwent Oncomine TCR Beta short-read sequencing. Someone extracted genomic DNA from cultured CD4+ T cells. TCRdb reprocessed the PCR reads with MiXCR, giving one entry per CDR3 protein. The sample contains about 1,900 distinct CDR3 sequences, roughly two thirds of which appear only once. Treatment: approximately nine-day PBMC culture with coronavirus spike peptide pools or control peptides (ViraFEST assay). IL-2 at around 10 IU/ml and peptide pools at around 10 ug/ml were added to PBMCs cultured at a few million per well. CDR3 size: 14 residues. The germline gives CDR1 MNHNS, CDR2 SASEGT. In the case of this clonotype: Its antigen is not known. A read error may produce the germline difference seen at one junction end.

J is TRBJ1-6 and V is TRBV6-1; no clear D gene. The sequence was obtained from a human donor who had recovered from COVID-19. The sequences come from CD4+ T cells from blood, cultured in vitro, collected after SARS-CoV-2 vaccination. The CDR3 DNA follows: TGTGCCAGCAGTCGGGATCGGTATAATTCGCCCCTCCACTTT. The encoded protein is CASSRDRYNSPLHF.